Listed here are 9 T cell receptor beta chains from one sample, sequenced in a study of blood T cell repertoires in COVID-19. Data came from immunoSEQ multiplex PCR; TCRdb stores just in-frame clones and leaves some out. The table shows more than 200,000 clones, with 80% to 90% occurring only once. Sequencing was done on a sample of peripheral blood. Receptors originate from a woman aged 80 or older with COVID-19, enrolled during active disease.

The chain is built from TRBV6-2 or TRBV6-3 and TRBJ2-3; a weak D match, TRBD2 (5 bases). Germline loops: CDR1 MNHEY, CDR2 SVGEGT. Deletions cut 0 bases from V and 2 bases from J, with 15 bases between. This CDR3 region has 17 residues. The CDR3 DNA sequence: TGTGCCAGCAGTTACTCGACGCGGCCAGCGGACACAGATACGCAGTATTTT. Encoded protein: CASSYSTRPADTDTQYF.

This chain uses TRBV18 with TRBJ2-6, with D unresolved. The CDR3 is 14 residues long. V dropped 6 bases and J dropped 3 bases, with 9 bases sitting between them. The V gene's germline CDR1 is KGHSH and CDR2 LQKENI. This CDR3 is CASSPKLGANVLTF. In DNA form, the CDR3 reads TGTGCCAGCTCGCCCAAACTTGGGGCCAACGTCCTGACTTTC.

This clone was counted once. The chain carries TRBV6-1 and TRBJ1-2, with D unclear. V was trimmed by 5 bases and J by 4 bases, leaving 5 bases between them. This CDR3 has 11 amino acids. Germline V gene data show CDR1 as MNHNS and CDR2 as SASEGT. The CDR3 DNA reads TGTGCCAGCAGTTTCAGCTATGGCTACACCTTC. Protein: CASSFSYGYTF.

The V gene is TRBV29-1, the J gene TRBJ2-3, with 9 bases fitting TRBD2. The germline V gene encodes CDR1 SQVTM and CDR2 ANQGSEA. CDR3 length: 13 residues. The V segment lost 6 bases and the J segment 2 bases; nucleotides outside the gene matches: 3. CDR3 region: CSVASGDTDTQYF. The CDR3 DNA sequence: TGCAGCGTGGCTAGCGGGGACACAGATACGCAGTATTTT.

The J gene is TRBJ2-3, the V gene TRBV20-1, with TRBD1 identical over 8 bases. J lost 0 bases, V lost 3 bases, and 5 bases had no gene match. Germline V gives CDR1 DFQATT, CDR2 SNEGSKA (reference sequence). The CDR3 sequence is 15 residues long. CDR3 in amino acids: CSASGTGGSTDTQYF. The CDR3 bases are TGCAGTGCTAGTGGCACAGGGGGTAGCACAGATACGCAGTATTTT.

The chain combines TRBV19 with TRBJ1-2, with D possibly matching TRBD1 (5 bases). The germline gives CDR1 LNHDA, CDR2 SQIVND (reference sequence). The CDR3 is made up of 12 amino acids. Trimming removed 7 bases at V and 8 bases at J, with 14 bases between. DNA of the CDR3: TGTGCCAGTATCAAAAGGGGTAACGGCTACACCTTC. Its protein is CASIKRGNGYTF.

This chain uses TRBV11-2 with TRBJ2-6; D may be TRBD2 (5 bases). CDR1 and CDR2 (germline): SGHAT, FQNNGV. CDR3 length equals 18 residues. The V end lost 5 bases, the J end lost 2 bases, and 19 bases lay between the germline ends. The CDR3 coding sequence is TGTGCCAGCAGCCCTCTAGGAGGAGTACTTACTGGGGCCAACGTCCTGACTTTC. This gives the protein CASSPLGGVLTGANVLTF.

This clone occurred once. The V call is TRBV5-4, the J call TRBJ2-5; the D gene is possibly TRBD2 (6 bases). Trimming removed 6 bases at V and 4 bases at J, with 22 bases between. Germline CDR1 and CDR2: SGHNT and YYREEE (reference sequence). The CDR3 has 16 amino acids. Written as DNA, the CDR3 is TGTGCCAGCACTCCTGGAGGGCCGGGTGAGTCAGAGACCCAGTACTTC. This codes for CASTPGGPGESETQYF.

Only one count was recorded for this clone. The gene calls are TRBV19 and TRBJ1-4, with 9 bases lining up with TRBD1. Losses at the gene ends were 5 bases for V and 7 bases for J; bases not matched to a gene: 5. This CDR3 comprises 14 residues. Germline V gives CDR1 LNHDA, CDR2 SQIVND (reference sequence). The CDR3 sequence is CASSFGQGTEKLFF. As DNA, the CDR3 is TGTGCCAGTAGTTTCGGACAGGGGACTGAAAAACTGTTTTTT. The full variable domain, in which reference TRBV19 and TRBJ1-4 provide the parts outside the CDR3, is DGGITQSPKYLFRKEGQNVTLSCEQNLNHDAMYWYRQDPGQGLRLIYYSQIVNDFQKGDIAEGYSVSREKKESFPLTVTSAQKNPTAFYLCASSFGQGTEKLFFGSGTQLSVL.